This T cell receptor (beta chain) was recovered during a study of CD8 T cells in Susac syndrome. Trimming stripped 4 bases from V and 2 bases from J, with 15 bases between. This CDR3 region has 15 residues. The V gene's germline CDR1 is GTSNPN and CDR2 SVGIG (reference sequence). RNA in amounts of roughly 0.5 to 1 ug was reverse transcribed with random hexamers. TCRdb reprocessed the immunoSEQ multiplex PCR reads with MiXCR, giving one entry per CDR3 protein. The sample consists of more than 100,000 distinct CDR3 sequences, 90% to 95% of them appearing once. Sample: CD4+ T cells from PBMCs. This sequence was found in a human donor in good health. The chain couples TRBV30 to TRBJ2-1, with a possible D match to TRBD2 (6 bases). CDR3 nucleotides: TGTGCCTGGAATCCCGGGACTTTAGCCTACAATGAGCAGTTCTTC. Protein: CAWNPGTLAYNEQFF.